This T cell receptor beta chain was profiled in a study of early stage breast cancer tumors. Study details: Most invasive tumors, about 70% of the 16, were ER+/PR+/HER2-. The ER+/PR+/HER2- tumors included about 8 ductal and a few lobular carcinomas.

The assay was immunoSEQ multiplex PCR, and TCRdb's table has in-frame clones only and misses some. The sample shows about 72,000 clones, more than 60% of them seen only once. Comment on this clone: The antigen is undetermined.

Study-level points and caveats: Compared with adjacent normal breast, tumors showed roughly 2.5-fold denser, more clonal T cells. Most shared enriched TCRB sequences were commonly generated ones.

The CDR3 runs to 14 residues. With 4 bases removed from V and 1 base from J, the gap between germline ends came to 9 bases. CDR1 and CDR2 (germline): MGHDK, SYGVNS. This sequence joins TRBV25-1 and TRBJ2-3, with D perhaps TRBD1 (6 bases). The specimen was blood. This TCR was recovered from a person aged 55 to 75 with breast cancer. CDR3 sequence: CASSGHRGTDTQYF. CDR3 sequence (DNA): TGTGCCAGCAGTGGGCACAGGGGCACAGATACGCAGTATTTT. The whole variable domain, filled in from reference TRBV25-1 and TRBJ2-3, reads EADIYQTPRYLVIGTGKKITLECSQTMGHDKMYWYQQDPGMELHLIHYSYGVNSTEKGDLSSESTVSRIRTEHFPLTLESARPSHTSQYLCASSGHRGTDTQYFGPGTRLTVL.